Here is one T cell receptor (beta chain) with its context. TCR beta CDR3 was amplified by multiplex PCR using 32 V and 13 J primers. MiXCR, run by TCRdb on the multiplex PCR reads, gives a single entry per CDR3 protein. This table has 2,500 to 3,500 distinct CDR3 sequences, 20% to 25% appearing once. V dropped 0 bases and J dropped 5 bases, with 8 bases sitting between them. This CDR3 comprises 13 residues. CDR1 SGDLS and CDR2 YYNGEE come from the germline V gene. This specimen belongs to a study of immune heterogeneity within non-small cell lung tumors. At 600 ng per sample, bulk tumor genomic DNA provided the template. Several widely spaced biopsies per primary tumor were taken during surgery. These patients got curative surgery after being newly diagnosed with untreated non-small cell lung cancer.

The V gene is TRBV9, the J gene TRBJ2-5; weak D call: TRBD2 (5 bases). Sequenced material: lung tumor tissue. The sequence was obtained from a man in his fifties or sixties with non-small cell lung cancer. The CDR3 sequence is CASSVGGEETQYF. CDR3 DNA sequence: TGTGCCAGCAGCGTAGGGGGAGAGGAGACCCAGTACTTC.